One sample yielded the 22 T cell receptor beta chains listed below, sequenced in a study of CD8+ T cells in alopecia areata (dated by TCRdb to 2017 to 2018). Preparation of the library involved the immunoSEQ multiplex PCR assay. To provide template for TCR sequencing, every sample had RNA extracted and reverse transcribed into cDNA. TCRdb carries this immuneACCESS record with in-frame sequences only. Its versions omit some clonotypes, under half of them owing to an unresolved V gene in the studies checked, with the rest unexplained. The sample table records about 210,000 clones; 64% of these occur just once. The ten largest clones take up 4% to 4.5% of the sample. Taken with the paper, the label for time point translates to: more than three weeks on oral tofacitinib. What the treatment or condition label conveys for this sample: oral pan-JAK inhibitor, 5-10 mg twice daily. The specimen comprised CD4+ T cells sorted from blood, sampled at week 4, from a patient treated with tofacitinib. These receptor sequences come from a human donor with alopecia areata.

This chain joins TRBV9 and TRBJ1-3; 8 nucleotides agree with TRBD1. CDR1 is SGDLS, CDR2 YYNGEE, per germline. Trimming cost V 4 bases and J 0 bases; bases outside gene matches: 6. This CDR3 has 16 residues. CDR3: CASSPRDRPSGNTIYF. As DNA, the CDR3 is TGTGCCAGCAGCCCCCGGGACAGGCCCTCTGGAAACACCATATATTTT.

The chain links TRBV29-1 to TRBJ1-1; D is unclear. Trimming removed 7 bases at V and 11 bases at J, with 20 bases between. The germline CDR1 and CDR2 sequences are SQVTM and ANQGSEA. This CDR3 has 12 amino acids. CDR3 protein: CSGHSWTHGAFF. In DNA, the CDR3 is TGCAGCGGGCACAGTTGGACCCATGGGGCTTTCTTT.

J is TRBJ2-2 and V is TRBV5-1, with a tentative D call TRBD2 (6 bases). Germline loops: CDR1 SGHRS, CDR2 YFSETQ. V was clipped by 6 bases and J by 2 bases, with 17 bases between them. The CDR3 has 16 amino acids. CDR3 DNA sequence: TGCGCCAGCACCCTGACCGGGACTCCCAACACCGGGGAGCTGTTTTTT. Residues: CASTLTGTPNTGELFF.

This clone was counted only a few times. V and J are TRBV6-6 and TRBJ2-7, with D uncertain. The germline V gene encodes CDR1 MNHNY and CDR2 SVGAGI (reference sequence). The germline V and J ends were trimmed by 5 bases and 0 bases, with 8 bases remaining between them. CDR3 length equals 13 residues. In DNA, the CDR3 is TGTGCCAGCAGTGCGCATAGCTCCTACGAGCAGTACTTC. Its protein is CASSAHSSYEQYF.

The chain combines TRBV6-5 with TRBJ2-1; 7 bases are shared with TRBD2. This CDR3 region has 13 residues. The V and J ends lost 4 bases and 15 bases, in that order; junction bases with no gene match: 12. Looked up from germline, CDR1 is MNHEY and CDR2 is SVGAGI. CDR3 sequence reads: CASSFSSGVRLFF. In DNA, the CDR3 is TGTGCCAGCAGTTTCTCGAGCGGGGTACGTCTGTTCTTC.

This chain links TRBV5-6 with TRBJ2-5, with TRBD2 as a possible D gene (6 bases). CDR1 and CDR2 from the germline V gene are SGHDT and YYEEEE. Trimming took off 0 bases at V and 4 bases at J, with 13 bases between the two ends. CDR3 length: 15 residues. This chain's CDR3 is CASSLDGPAGETQYF. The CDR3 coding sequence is TGTGCCAGCAGCTTGGATGGTCCAGCGGGAGAGACCCAGTACTTC.

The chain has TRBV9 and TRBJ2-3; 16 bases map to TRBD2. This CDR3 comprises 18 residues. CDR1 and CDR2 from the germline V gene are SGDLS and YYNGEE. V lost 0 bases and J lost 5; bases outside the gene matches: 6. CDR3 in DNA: TGTGCCAGCAGCGTAGCCGGGACTAGCGGGGGGGCCGGAGATACGCAGTATTTT. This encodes CASSVAGTSGGAGDTQYF.

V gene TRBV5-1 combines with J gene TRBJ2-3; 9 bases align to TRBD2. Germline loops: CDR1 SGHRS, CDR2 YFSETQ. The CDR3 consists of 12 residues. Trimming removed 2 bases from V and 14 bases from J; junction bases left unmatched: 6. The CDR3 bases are TGCGCCAGCAGCTTAGGGACTAGCCATACGTATTTT. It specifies CASSLGTSHTYF.

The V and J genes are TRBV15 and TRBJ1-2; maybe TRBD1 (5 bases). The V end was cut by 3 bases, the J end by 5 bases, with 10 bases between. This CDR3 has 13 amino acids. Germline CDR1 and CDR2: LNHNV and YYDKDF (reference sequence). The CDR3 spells CATSSQGGYGYTF. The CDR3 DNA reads TGTGCCACCAGCAGTCAGGGAGGTTATGGCTACACCTTC.

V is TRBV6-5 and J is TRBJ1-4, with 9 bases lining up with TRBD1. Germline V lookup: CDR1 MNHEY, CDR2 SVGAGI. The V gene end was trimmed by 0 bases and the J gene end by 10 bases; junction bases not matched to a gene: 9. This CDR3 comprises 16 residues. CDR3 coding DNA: TGTGCCAGCAGTTACTCGATAGGGACAGGGAGTGGAAAACTGTTTTTT. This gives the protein CASSYSIGTGSGKLFF.

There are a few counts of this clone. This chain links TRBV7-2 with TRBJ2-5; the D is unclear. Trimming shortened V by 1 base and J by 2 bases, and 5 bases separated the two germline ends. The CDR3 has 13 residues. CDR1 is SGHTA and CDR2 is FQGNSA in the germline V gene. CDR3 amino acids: CASSLVRQETQYF. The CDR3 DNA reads TGTGCCAGCAGCTTAGTTCGACAAGAGACCCAGTACTTC. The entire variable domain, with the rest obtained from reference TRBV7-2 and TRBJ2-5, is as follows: GAGVSQSPSNKVTEKGKDVELRCDPISGHTALYWYRQSLGQGLEFLIYFQGNSAPDKSGLPSDRFSAERTGGSVSTLTIQRTQQEDSAVYLCASSLVRQETQYFGPGTRLLVL.

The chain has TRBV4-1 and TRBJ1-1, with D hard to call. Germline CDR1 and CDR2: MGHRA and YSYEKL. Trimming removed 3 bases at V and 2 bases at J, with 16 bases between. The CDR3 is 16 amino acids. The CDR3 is CASSHPYPRENTEAFF. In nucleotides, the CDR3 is TGCGCCAGCAGCCACCCGTATCCCAGAGAAAACACTGAAGCTTTCTTT.

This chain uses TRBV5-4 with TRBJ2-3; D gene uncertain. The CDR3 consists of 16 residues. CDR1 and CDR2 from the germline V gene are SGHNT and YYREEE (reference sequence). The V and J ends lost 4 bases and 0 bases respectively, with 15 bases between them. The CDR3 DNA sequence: TGTGCCAGCAGCACGGGCTCAGGAGCTAGCACAGATACGCAGTATTTT. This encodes CASSTGSGASTDTQYF.

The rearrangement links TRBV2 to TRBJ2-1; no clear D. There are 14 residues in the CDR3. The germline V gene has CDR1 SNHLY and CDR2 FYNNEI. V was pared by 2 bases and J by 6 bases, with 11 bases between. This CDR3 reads CASSEQRRSNEQFF. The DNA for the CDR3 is TGTGCCAGCAGTGAACAGCGCAGGTCCAATGAGCAGTTCTTC.

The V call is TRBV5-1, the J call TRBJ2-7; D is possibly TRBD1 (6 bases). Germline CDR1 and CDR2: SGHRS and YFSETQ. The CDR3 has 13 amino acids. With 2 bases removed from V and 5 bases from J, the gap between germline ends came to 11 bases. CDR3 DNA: TGCGCCAGCAGCTTCACAGGGAACCACGAGCAGTACTTC. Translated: CASSFTGNHEQYF. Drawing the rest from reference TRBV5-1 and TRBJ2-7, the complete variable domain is KAGVTQTPRYLIKTRGQQVTLSCSPISGHRSVSWYQQTPGQGLQFLFEYFSETQRNKGNFPGRFSGRQFSNSRSEMNVSTLELGDSALYLCASSFTGNHEQYFGPGTRLTVT.

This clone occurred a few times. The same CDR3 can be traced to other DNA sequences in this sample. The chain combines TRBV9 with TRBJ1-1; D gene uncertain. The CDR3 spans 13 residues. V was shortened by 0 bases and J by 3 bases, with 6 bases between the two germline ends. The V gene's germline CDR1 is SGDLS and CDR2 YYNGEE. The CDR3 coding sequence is TGTGCCAGCAGCGTAGGTGGTTACACTGAAGCTTTCTTT. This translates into CASSVGGYTEAFF.

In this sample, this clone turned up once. For the CDR3, the DNA is TGTGCCAGCAGCTTAGGTCAGGAGCCCCAGCATTTT. Protein product: CASSLGQEPQHF. The V call is TRBV7-9, the J call TRBJ1-5; the D is unclear. V lost 1 base and J 8 bases, leaving 6 bases between the germline ends. This CDR3 is 12 amino acids long. The germline V gene has CDR1 SEHNR and CDR2 FQNEAQ (reference sequence).

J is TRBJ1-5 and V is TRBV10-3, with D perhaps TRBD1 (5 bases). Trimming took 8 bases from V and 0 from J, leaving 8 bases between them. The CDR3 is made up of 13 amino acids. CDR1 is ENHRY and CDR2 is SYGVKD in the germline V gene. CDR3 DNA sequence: TGTGCCATCGGGGCCTATAGCAATCAGCCCCAGCATTTT. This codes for CAIGAYSNQPQHF.

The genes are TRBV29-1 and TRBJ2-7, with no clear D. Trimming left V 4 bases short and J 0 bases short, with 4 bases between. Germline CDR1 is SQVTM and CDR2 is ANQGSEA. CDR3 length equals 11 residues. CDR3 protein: CSVGPSYEQYF. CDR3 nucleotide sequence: TGCAGCGTTGGGCCCTCCTACGAGCAGTACTTC.

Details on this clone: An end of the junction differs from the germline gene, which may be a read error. Written as DNA, the CDR3 is TGCAGCGTCCGCCGGGACTTGAACACTGAAGCCTTCTTT. Translated: CSVRRDLNTEAFF. The J gene is TRBJ1-1, the V gene TRBV29-1; D may be TRBD1 (5 bases). This CDR3 spans 13 amino acids. CDR1 is SQVTM, CDR2 ANQGSEA, per germline.

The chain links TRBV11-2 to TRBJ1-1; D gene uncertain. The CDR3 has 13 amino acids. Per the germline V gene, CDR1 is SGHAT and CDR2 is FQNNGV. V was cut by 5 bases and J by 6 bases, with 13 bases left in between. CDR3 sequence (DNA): TGTGCCAGCAGCCTAAGTGCCGGGTCTGAAGCTTTCTTT. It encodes CASSLSAGSEAFF.

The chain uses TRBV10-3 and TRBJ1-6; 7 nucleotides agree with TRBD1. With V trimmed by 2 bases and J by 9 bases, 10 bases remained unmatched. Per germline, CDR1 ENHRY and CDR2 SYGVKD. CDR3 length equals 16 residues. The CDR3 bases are TGTGCCATCAGTGAGCCTAGGGGGCCTTCAGCTTCACCCCTCCACTTT. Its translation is CAISEPRGPSASPLHF.